This is a list of T cell receptor beta chains from one sample in a study of OX40 agonist ivuxolimab in advanced cancers. Method: immunoSEQ multiplex PCR; TCRdb's copy keeps in-frame clones and lacks some. The top ten hold roughly 1.6% of the sample, which has more than 80,000 clones, about 86% seen once. The sequencing here drew on CD4+ or CD8+ T cells sorted from blood, taken in a trial of the OX40 agonist ivuxolimab. The origin of the receptors is an adult with an advanced solid tumor such as melanoma, head and neck, liver or kidney cancer. CDR3s include the opening cysteine and the closing phenylalanine or tryptophan. Fields, in order: D gene, J gene, V gene, CDR3 length, clone size, CDR3 protein, CDR3 DNA. The D gene is left open where the match is weak. A clone size is listed for some rows: how often the clone was seen (once, few, many), or a class if it is expanded.

d_gene: .; j_gene: TRBJ1-4; v_gene: TRBV18; len: 15; abundance: .; CDR3aa: CASSPSVGPNEKLFF; CDR3nt: TGTGCCAGCTCACCATCCGTGGGGCCGAATGAAAAACTGTTTTTT
d_gene: .; j_gene: TRBJ2-3; v_gene: TRBV19; len: 12; abundance: .; CDR3aa: CASSAQADTQYF; CDR3nt: TGTGCCAGTAGTGCGCAAGCAGATACGCAGTATTTT
d_gene: .; j_gene: TRBJ1-4; v_gene: TRBV6-5; len: 13; abundance: .; CDR3aa: CASGGGLDEKLFF; CDR3nt: TGTGCCTCCGGGGGGGGGCTAGATGAAAAACTGTTTTTT
d_gene: .; j_gene: TRBJ1-4; v_gene: TRBV5-4; len: 15; abundance: once; CDR3aa: CASSADGRQGEKLFF; CDR3nt: TGTGCCAGCAGCGCGGACGGGAGGCAAGGTGAAAAACTGTTTTTT
d_gene: .; j_gene: TRBJ2-3; v_gene: TRBV5-1; len: 15; abundance: .; CDR3aa: CASSWGATSTDTQYF; CDR3nt: TGCGCCAGCAGCTGGGGGGCGACTAGCACAGATACGCAGTATTTT
d_gene: .; j_gene: TRBJ1-3; v_gene: TRBV5-5; len: 19; abundance: .; CDR3aa: CASNDLLFIGGAEGNTIYF; CDR3nt: TGTGCCAGCAACGACCTATTGTTCATTGGGGGCGCGGAAGGAAACACCATATATTTT
d_gene: .; j_gene: TRBJ1-1; v_gene: TRBV11-3; len: 12; abundance: .; CDR3aa: CASSLGDTEAFF; CDR3nt: TGTGCCAGCAGCTTAGGGGACACTGAAGCTTTCTTT
d_gene: TRBD2; j_gene: TRBJ2-7; v_gene: TRBV14; len: 16; abundance: .; CDR3aa: CASSWSGTSGTYEQYF; CDR3nt: TGTGCCAGCAGCTGGTCCGGGACTAGCGGTACCTACGAGCAGTACTTC
d_gene: TRBD1; j_gene: TRBJ1-3; v_gene: TRBV30; len: 14; abundance: few; CDR3aa: CAWSTGGSGNTIYF; CDR3nt: TGTGCCTGGAGCACAGGGGGATCTGGAAACACCATATATTTT
d_gene: .; j_gene: TRBJ2-5; v_gene: TRBV19; len: 13; abundance: .; CDR3aa: CASSRGTQETQYF; CDR3nt: TGTGCCAGTAGTAGGGGCACCCAAGAGACCCAGTACTTC
d_gene: .; j_gene: TRBJ2-7; v_gene: TRBV18; len: 14; abundance: .; CDR3aa: CASSPSVASYEQYF; CDR3nt: TGTGCCAGCTCACCCTCCGTCGCCTCCTACGAGCAGTACTTC
d_gene: TRBD2; j_gene: TRBJ2-3; v_gene: TRBV9; len: 17; abundance: .; CDR3aa: CASSRGASGGAGDTQYF; CDR3nt: TGTGCCAGCAGCCGAGGGGCTAGCGGGGGGGCCGGAGATACGCAGTATTTT
d_gene: .; j_gene: TRBJ2-7; v_gene: TRBV5-4; len: 13; abundance: once; CDR3aa: CASSLDPPYEQYF; CDR3nt: TGTGCCAGCAGCTTGGATCCTCCCTACGAGCAGTACTTC
d_gene: .; j_gene: TRBJ2-5; v_gene: TRBV19; len: 14; abundance: .; CDR3aa: CASSIKRAAETQYF; CDR3nt: TGTGCCAGTAGTATTAAACGGGCGGCGGAGACCCAGTACTTC
d_gene: .; j_gene: TRBJ2-1; v_gene: TRBV19; len: 14; abundance: .; CDR3aa: CASSSRGWDSEQFF; CDR3nt: TGTGCCAGTAGTTCCCGGGGGTGGGACAGTGAGCAGTTCTTC
d_gene: TRBD1; j_gene: TRBJ1-1; v_gene: TRBV20-1; len: 11; abundance: .; CDR3aa: CSARGDREAFF; CDR3nt: TGCAGTGCTAGAGGGGACAGAGAAGCTTTCTTT
d_gene: .; j_gene: TRBJ1-1; v_gene: TRBV11-2; len: 17; abundance: once; CDR3aa: CASSLGASGVMNTEAFF; CDR3nt: TGTGCCAGCAGCTTAGGGGCTAGCGGGGTTATGAACACTGAAGCTTTCTTT
d_gene: .; j_gene: TRBJ1-2; v_gene: TRBV9; len: 15; abundance: once; CDR3aa: CASSPQTALGYGYTF; CDR3nt: TGTGCCAGCAGCCCCCAAACAGCGCTGGGCTATGGCTACACCTTC
d_gene: .; j_gene: TRBJ2-7; v_gene: TRBV7-9; len: 15; abundance: once; CDR3aa: CASSPDSTLGNEQYF; CDR3nt: TGTGCCAGCAGCCCTGACAGCACTTTAGGGAACGAGCAGTACTTC
d_gene: .; j_gene: TRBJ2-5; v_gene: TRBV13; len: 11; abundance: few; CDR3aa: CASSLQETQYF; CDR3nt: TGTGCCAGCAGCCTCCAAGAGACCCAGTACTTC
d_gene: .; j_gene: TRBJ2-7; v_gene: TRBV5-1; len: 15; abundance: .; CDR3aa: CASSLGGHLPSEQYF; CDR3nt: TGCGCCAGCAGCTTGGGCGGACACCTACCCAGCGAGCAGTACTTC
d_gene: TRBD1; j_gene: TRBJ1-5; v_gene: TRBV7-6; len: 16; abundance: .; CDR3aa: CASSKRDRGSSQPQHF; CDR3nt: TGTGCCAGCAGCAAGCGGGACAGGGGATCGAGTCAGCCCCAGCATTTT
d_gene: .; j_gene: TRBJ1-2; v_gene: TRBV6-1; len: 16; abundance: .; CDR3aa: CASSEALLGPSFGYTF; CDR3nt: TGTGCCAGCAGTGAAGCGCTTCTTGGGCCGTCCTTCGGCTACACCTTC
d_gene: .; j_gene: TRBJ1-2; v_gene: TRBV7-6; len: 14; abundance: .; CDR3aa: CASSPSGPNYGYTF; CDR3nt: TGTGCCAGCAGCCCATCGGGCCCTAACTATGGCTACACCTTC
d_gene: TRBD1; j_gene: TRBJ1-2; v_gene: TRBV7-8; len: 15; abundance: .; CDR3aa: CASSVTGTGNYGYTF; CDR3nt: TGTGCCAGCAGCGTAACCGGGACAGGCAACTATGGCTACACCTTC
d_gene: TRBD2; j_gene: TRBJ2-3; v_gene: TRBV4-3; len: 16; abundance: .; CDR3aa: CASSQDFLAGGDTQYF; CDR3nt: TGCGCCAGCAGCCAAGATTTCCTAGCGGGAGGAGATACGCAGTATTTT
d_gene: .; j_gene: TRBJ2-6; v_gene: TRBV18; len: 15; abundance: .; CDR3aa: CASSPETSGANVLTF; CDR3nt: TGTGCCAGCTCACCCGAGACCTCTGGGGCCAACGTCCTGACTTTC
d_gene: TRBD2; j_gene: TRBJ2-7; v_gene: TRBV7-2; len: 15; abundance: .; CDR3aa: CASSTSGRVSYEQYF; CDR3nt: TGTGCCAGCAGCACTAGCGGGAGGGTCTCCTACGAGCAGTACTTC
d_gene: TRBD2; j_gene: TRBJ2-3; v_gene: TRBV29-1; len: 14; abundance: once; CDR3aa: CSVKLAGGTDTQYF; CDR3nt: TGCAGCGTAAAACTAGCGGGGGGCACAGATACGCAGTATTTT
d_gene: .; j_gene: TRBJ1-2; v_gene: TRBV5-4; len: 15; abundance: once; CDR3aa: CASSLGGGAVYGYTF; CDR3nt: TGTGCCAGCAGCCTGGGCGGGGGAGCTGTCTATGGCTACACCTTC
d_gene: TRBD1; j_gene: TRBJ1-1; v_gene: TRBV4-1; len: 14; abundance: few; CDR3aa: CASRLSGTAEGAFF; CDR3nt: TGCGCCAGCAGATTATCCGGGACAGCAGAAGGAGCTTTCTTT
d_gene: .; j_gene: TRBJ2-3; v_gene: TRBV5-1; len: 13; abundance: .; CDR3aa: CASSLPSTDTQYF; CDR3nt: TGCGCCAGCAGCTTGCCCAGCACAGATACGCAGTATTTT
d_gene: TRBD2; j_gene: TRBJ2-5; v_gene: TRBV4-2; len: 16; abundance: .; CDR3aa: CASSQEVAGGLETQYF; CDR3nt: TGTGCCAGCAGCCAAGAGGTCGCGGGGGGCTTAGAGACCCAGTACTTC
d_gene: TRBD2; j_gene: TRBJ2-3; v_gene: TRBV7-7; len: 15; abundance: .; CDR3aa: CASSPTSGGASTQYF; CDR3nt: TGTGCTAGCAGCCCTACTAGCGGGGGGGCTTCTACGCAGTATTTT
d_gene: .; j_gene: TRBJ2-2; v_gene: TRBV5-6; len: 15; abundance: .; CDR3aa: CASRLRGGNTGELFF; CDR3nt: TGTGCCAGCAGGCTAAGAGGGGGGAACACCGGGGAGCTGTTTTTT
d_gene: .; j_gene: TRBJ2-5; v_gene: TRBV2; len: 12; abundance: .; CDR3aa: CASRAGRETQYF; CDR3nt: TGTGCCAGCAGGGCAGGGCGGGAGACCCAGTACTTC
d_gene: .; j_gene: TRBJ1-2; v_gene: TRBV7-9; len: 14; abundance: .; CDR3aa: CASSLAGGVNGYTF; CDR3nt: TGTGCCAGCAGCTTAGCGGGGGGCGTCAATGGCTACACCTTC
d_gene: .; j_gene: TRBJ1-1; v_gene: TRBV9; len: 14; abundance: .; CDR3aa: CASSSRGGETEAFF; CDR3nt: TGTGCCAGCAGCTCCCGAGGGGGTGAGACTGAAGCTTTCTTT
d_gene: .; j_gene: TRBJ1-6; v_gene: TRBV27; len: 16; abundance: .; CDR3aa: CASSSSDSLYNSPLHF; CDR3nt: TGTGCCAGCAGTTCCTCGGACAGCCTTTATAATTCACCCCTCCACTTT
d_gene: .; j_gene: TRBJ1-1; v_gene: TRBV27; len: 14; abundance: once; CDR3aa: CASSSEGVRTEAFF; CDR3nt: TGTGCCAGCAGTTCGGAGGGGGTACGAACTGAAGCTTTCTTT
d_gene: TRBD2; j_gene: TRBJ2-2; v_gene: TRBV10-3; len: 15; abundance: .; CDR3aa: CAIRGLAGDGGELFF; CDR3nt: TGTGCCATCAGGGGACTAGCGGGAGATGGCGGGGAGCTGTTTTTT
d_gene: TRBD2; j_gene: TRBJ2-1; v_gene: TRBV6-5; len: 16; abundance: .; CDR3aa: CASSYSISGRANEQFF; CDR3nt: TGTGCCAGCAGTTACTCGATTAGCGGGAGGGCCAATGAGCAGTTCTTC
d_gene: .; j_gene: TRBJ1-1; v_gene: TRBV5-1; len: 13; abundance: .; CDR3aa: CASTRWGNTEAFF; CDR3nt: TGCGCCAGCACACGATGGGGGAACACTGAAGCTTTCTTT
d_gene: .; j_gene: TRBJ2-5; v_gene: TRBV18; len: 13; abundance: .; CDR3aa: CASSPGQRETQYF; CDR3nt: TGTGCCAGCTCACCCGGACAGAGAGAGACCCAGTACTTC
d_gene: .; j_gene: TRBJ1-1; v_gene: TRBV2; len: 13; abundance: .; CDR3aa: CASSGNRYTEAFF; CDR3nt: TGTGCCAGCAGTGGGAACAGGTACACTGAAGCTTTCTTT
d_gene: TRBD1; j_gene: TRBJ2-2; v_gene: TRBV6-4; len: 15; abundance: .; CDR3aa: CASSDGTGVTGELFF; CDR3nt: TGTGCCAGCAGTGACGGGACAGGGGTCACCGGGGAGCTGTTTTTT
d_gene: TRBD2; j_gene: TRBJ2-3; v_gene: TRBV5-1; len: 20; abundance: .; CDR3aa: CASSFSPGTSGGAGTDTQYF; CDR3nt: TGCGCCAGCAGCTTCTCCCCCGGGACTAGCGGGGGGGCCGGAACAGATACGCAGTATTTT
d_gene: TRBD1; j_gene: TRBJ1-2; v_gene: TRBV7-6; len: 15; abundance: .; CDR3aa: CASSSRPGTGYGYTF; CDR3nt: TGTGCCAGCAGCTCGAGACCCGGGACAGGGTATGGCTACACCTTC
d_gene: .; j_gene: TRBJ2-3; v_gene: TRBV19; len: 15; abundance: .; CDR3aa: CASSIDSGGPDTQYF; CDR3nt: TGTGCCAGTAGTATTGACAGTGGGGGGCCAGATACGCAGTATTTT
d_gene: .; j_gene: TRBJ2-6; v_gene: TRBV19; len: 14; abundance: few; CDR3aa: CASSDPTGANVLTF; CDR3nt: TGTGCCAGTAGTGACCCGACTGGGGCCAACGTCCTGACTTTC
d_gene: TRBD2; j_gene: TRBJ2-2; v_gene: TRBV14; len: 20; abundance: .; CDR3aa: CASSQSLSRKRGQNTGELFF; CDR3nt: TGTGCCAGCAGCCAATCTCTCTCCAGGAAGCGGGGGCAGAACACCGGGGAGCTGTTTTTT
d_gene: .; j_gene: TRBJ1-1; v_gene: TRBV28; len: 17; abundance: .; CDR3aa: CASSLESGFLPNTEAFF; CDR3nt: TGTGCCAGCAGTTTAGAGTCAGGGTTCCTCCCGAACACTGAAGCTTTCTTT
d_gene: .; j_gene: TRBJ1-6; v_gene: TRBV11-1; len: 15; abundance: .; CDR3aa: CASSLRRQSNSPLHF; CDR3nt: TGTGCCAGCAGCTTACGTAGGCAGTCTAATTCACCCCTCCACTTT
d_gene: .; j_gene: TRBJ2-2; v_gene: TRBV7-3; len: 14; abundance: once; CDR3aa: CASSFDGGVGELFF; CDR3nt: TGTGCCAGCAGCTTCGATGGGGGAGTCGGGGAGCTGTTTTTT
d_gene: TRBD2; j_gene: TRBJ2-3; v_gene: TRBV5-8; len: 17; abundance: .; CDR3aa: CASSSGLAGGTVDTQYF; CDR3nt: TGTGCCAGCAGCTCGGGACTAGCGGGGGGAACTGTAGATACGCAGTATTTT